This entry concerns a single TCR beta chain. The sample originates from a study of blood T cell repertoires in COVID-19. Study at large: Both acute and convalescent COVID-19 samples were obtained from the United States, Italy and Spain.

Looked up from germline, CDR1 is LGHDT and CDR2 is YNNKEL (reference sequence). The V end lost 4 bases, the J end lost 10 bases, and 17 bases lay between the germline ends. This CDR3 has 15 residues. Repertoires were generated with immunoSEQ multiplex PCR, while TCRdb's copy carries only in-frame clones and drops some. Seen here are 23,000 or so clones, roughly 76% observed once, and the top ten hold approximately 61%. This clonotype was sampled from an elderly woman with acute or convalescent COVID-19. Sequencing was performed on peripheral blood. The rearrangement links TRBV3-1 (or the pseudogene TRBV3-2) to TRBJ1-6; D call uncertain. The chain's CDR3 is CASSPLGLSRSPLHF. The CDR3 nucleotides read TGTGCCAGCAGCCCCCTAGGCCTCTCAAGGTCACCCCTCCACTTT.